Below are 10 T cell receptor beta chains sequenced from a single sample in a study of naive and memory T cell subsets. Points from the study as a whole: Especially in CD8 cells, naive repertoires contained a few larger clonotypes, possibly CD45RA-re-expressing memory cells.

The beta constant-region primer was an equimolar mix of two oligonucleotides covering TRBC1 and TRBC2. Nested alpha and beta constant-region primers with the SP2 primer drove four PCR rounds on ligated cDNA. Each CDR3 protein is one row after TCRdb ran MiXCR on the UMI-ligation and nested PCR reads. This repertoire shows 150,000 or so distinct CDR3 sequences, roughly 22% found once; its top ten account for roughly 0.1%. For these TCRs, the target antigens are not known. Sample: naive CD4+ T cells from blood. The receptors stem from a human donor in good health.

This clonotype was detected only a few times. The V call is TRBV20-1, the J call TRBJ2-1; the D is unclear. The germline V gene encodes CDR1 DFQATT and CDR2 SNEGSKA (reference sequence). V dropped 5 bases and J dropped 3 bases, with 11 bases sitting between them. CDR3 size: 13 residues. CDR3 bases: TGCAGTGCTTCCCTCTACTACTACAATGAGCAGTTCTTC. Translation: CSASLYYYNEQFF.

This rearrangement joins TRBV12-3 or TRBV12-4 to TRBJ1-5, with TRBD1 identical over 7 bases. Trimming at V came to 1 base and at J to 7 bases, leaving 10 bases not matched to a gene. The CDR3 has 16 residues. The CDR3 protein is CASSLEGRGERQPQHF. The CDR3 nucleotides are TGTGCCAGCAGTTTAGAGGGCAGGGGGGAGCGGCAGCCCCAGCATTTT.

The CDR3: CASGLAGTYEQYF. The CDR3 nucleotides read TGTGCCAGCGGGCTAGCGGGGACCTACGAGCAGTACTTC. The chain uses TRBV28 and TRBJ2-7; 9 bases align to TRBD2. V shed 8 bases and J 2 bases; nucleotides not matched to a gene: 4. CDR1 and CDR2 (germline): MDHEN, SYDVKM. This CDR3 comprises 13 residues.

The genes are TRBV10-1 and TRBJ2-3, with 10 bases lining up with TRBD2. The CDR3 has 16 amino acids. V shed 4 bases, J shed 4 bases, and the junction held 8 bases outside the gene matches. Germline-derived CDR1 and CDR2 are WNHNN and SYGVQD (reference sequence). The DNA of the CDR3 is TGCGCCAGCAGTGGAGCCCTAGCGGGAGCACCAGATACGCAGTATTTT. Translating it yields CASSGALAGAPDTQYF.

This clonotype has at least ten counts. The chain has TRBV28 and TRBJ2-6; D is unresolved. This CDR3 is 13 amino acids long. From germline, CDR1 is MDHEN and CDR2 SYDVKM. Trimming stripped 2 bases from V and 2 bases from J, with 1 base between. The CDR3 nucleotides are TGTGCCAGCAGTTTAGCTGGGGCCAACGTCCTGACTTTC. Protein: CASSLAGANVLTF. The entire variable domain, with the rest obtained from reference TRBV28 and TRBJ2-6, is as follows: DVKVTQSSRYLVKRTGEKVFLECVQDMDHENMFWYRQDPGLGLRLIYFSYDVKMKEKGDIPEGYSVSREKKERFSLILESASTNQTSMYLCASSLAGANVLTFGAGSRLTVL.

To note about this clonotype: The germline gene is not matched at one end of the junction; a read error may be the cause. The rearrangement joins TRBV28 to TRBJ2-7; 8 bases fit TRBD2. Germline V gene data show CDR1 as MDHEN and CDR2 as SYDVKM. The CDR3 is 14 amino acids. CDR3 bases: TGTGCCAGCAAAAGCGGGAGTAACTCCCGCGCTTCAGACTTC. Protein product: CASKSGSNSRASDF.

This clonotype was recorded at least ten times. This chain links TRBV6-5 with TRBJ1-5; TRBD1 is a possible D gene (5 bases). The CDR3 totals 14 residues. Trimming removed 6 bases at V and 5 bases at J, with 14 bases between. CDR1 and CDR2 (germline): MNHEY, SVGAGI. The CDR3 loop reads CASRPARGDQPQHF. In DNA, the CDR3 is TGTGCCAGCAGGCCCGCGAGGGGAGATCAGCCCCAGCATTTT.

There are many counts of this clonotype. The CDR3 is CASSSGGTQYF. The CDR3 bases are TGTGCCAGCAGTTCGGGGGGGACCCAGTACTTC. The gene calls are TRBV6-6 and TRBJ2-5, with 7 bases that match TRBD2. The CDR3 spans 11 residues. The V and J ends lost 4 bases and 7 bases, in that order; junction bases with no gene match: 0. Germline CDR1 reads MNHNY; CDR2 reads SVGAGI (reference sequence).

The rearrangement joins TRBV6-1 to TRBJ2-2, with 7 bases lining up with TRBD1. The germline V gene encodes CDR1 MNHNS and CDR2 SASEGT. CDR3 length: 16 residues. J lost 1 base, V lost 6 bases, and 8 bases had no gene match. The CDR3 is CASSLGQTLNTGELFF. The CDR3 DNA sequence: TGTGCCAGCAGCCTGGGACAGACCCTGAACACCGGGGAGCTGTTTTTT.

This clonotype was observed a handful of times. The genes are TRBV12-3 or TRBV12-4 and TRBJ2-5, with D unresolved. The CDR3 spans 12 residues. The V end was cut by 2 bases, the J end by 5 bases, with 6 bases between. The CDR3 bases are TGTGCCAGCAGTTTACATAGTGAGACCCAGTACTTC. Translation: CASSLHSETQYF.